The present T cell receptor beta chain was sequenced within a study of identifying expanded T cells in peripheral blood (dated by TCRdb to about 2019). General notes on the study: Technical replicates were generated by sequencing separate aliquots of the same genomic DNA pool, and four replicates were compared pairwise.

This clone was found a few times. The antigen it binds to is not known. The input lacks base qualities; no much larger clone sits a single base away. Results the study describes overall, beyond this receptor: It was expected by the authors that biological variance in healthy repertoires might increase further over much longer intervals, such as months to years. Across all healthy donors, variance in clone template counts between approximately 2-week samples was found to increase significantly with total template count. Across all healthy-donor time intervals, the beta-binomial model significantly lowered both the number of clones called differentially abundant and the false-positive rate. Approximately 1.2 differentially abundant clones were flagged by the binomial model between technical replicates, whereas about 16.4 and 19 were flagged over approximately two weeks and four weeks, respectively.

During the collection period, no immune events, such as infections, were documented for the healthy donors. Blood repertoires from healthy donors were used as a training cohort for calibrating time-dependent variance in a beta-binomial model of differential abundance of T-cell clones. The training cohort included 10 or so healthy donors, of whom 3 were female and 7 were male. The donors were between roughly 25 and 64 years old, with an average age of around 42 years. Whole blood was collected from each healthy donor at three time points spaced 2 to 3 weeks apart and obtained from a commercial supplier. For immunosequencing, genomic DNA was extracted from unsorted whole blood. TCRbeta CDR3 regions were profiled by bias-controlled multiplex PCR amplification of genomic DNA with the immunoSEQ Assay. From the authors' description of their analysis: The absolute abundance of each unique TCRbeta CDR3 region was quantified after sequences were collapsed and filtered. Differential abundance was tested with two models: a binomial (Fisher-equivalent) model and a beta-binomial model that adds time-dependent variance fitted from healthy donors. Clones with fewer than 5 combined templates were removed, and a clone was called differentially abundant if the clone's Benjamini-Hochberg FDR was below 0.01. Using the form v = (b*log(k)+a)^2, the beta-binomial variance was modeled as a function of the total template count across the two samples. Sourced from immuneACCESS, this table was stored by TCRdb with only in-frame sequences that have V and J called. A share of the clones is absent; for the studies checked, an unresolved V gene accounts for under half, and the remainder has no known explanation. V, J and clone size are taken as reported in that table, and D and trimming were inferred from the DNA itself. The table for this sample lists 50,000 to 60,000 clones; about 80% of them were counted only once. Jointly, the top ten make up approximately 15% of the sample.

The sample taken for sequencing was blood. This receptor was identified in a person between 18 and 69 years old in good health.

The nucleotides are TGTGCCAGCAGCGCGACTAGCGGGGCCCAAGAGACCCAGTACTTC. This codes for CASSATSGAQETQYF. The receptor chain draws on TRBV11-2 and TRBJ2-5; 11 middle bases align to TRBD2. Its CDR3 holds 15 amino acids, cysteine through phenylalanine. Just the 45-base CDR3 DNA is kept, in frame starting at base 1. CDR1 and CDR2 (SGHAT, FQNNGV) derive from the germline V gene. Unmatched junction bases come to 3, with V trimmed by 5 bases and J by 1 base.